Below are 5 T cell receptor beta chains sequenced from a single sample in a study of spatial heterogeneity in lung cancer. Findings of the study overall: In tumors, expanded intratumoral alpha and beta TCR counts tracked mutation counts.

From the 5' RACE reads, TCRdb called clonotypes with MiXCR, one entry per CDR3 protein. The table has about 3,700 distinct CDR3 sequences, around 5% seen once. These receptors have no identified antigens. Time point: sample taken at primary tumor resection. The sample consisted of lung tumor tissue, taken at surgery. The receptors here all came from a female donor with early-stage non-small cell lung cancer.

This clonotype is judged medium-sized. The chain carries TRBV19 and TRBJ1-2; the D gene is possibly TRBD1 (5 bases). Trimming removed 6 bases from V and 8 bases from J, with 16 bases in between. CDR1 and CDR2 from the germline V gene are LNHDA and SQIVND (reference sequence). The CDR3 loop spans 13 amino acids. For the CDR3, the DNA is TGTGCCAGTAGCCTCCTCAGGGAAGAGGGCTACACCTTC. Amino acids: CASSLLREEGYTF.

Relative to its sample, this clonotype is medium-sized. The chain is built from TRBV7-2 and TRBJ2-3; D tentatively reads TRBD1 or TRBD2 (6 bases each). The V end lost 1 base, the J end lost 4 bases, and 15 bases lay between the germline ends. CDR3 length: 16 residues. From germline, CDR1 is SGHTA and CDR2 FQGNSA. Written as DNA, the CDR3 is TGTGCCAGCAGCTTAGGGTGGGGGGCCGGCTCAGATACGCAGTATTTT. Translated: CASSLGWGAGSDTQYF. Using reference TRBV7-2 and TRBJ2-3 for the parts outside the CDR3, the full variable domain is GAGVSQSPSNKVTEKGKDVELRCDPISGHTALYWYRQSLGQGLEFLIYFQGNSAPDKSGLPSDRFSAERTGGSVSTLTIQRTQQEDSAVYLCASSLGWGAGSDTQYFGPGTRLTVL.

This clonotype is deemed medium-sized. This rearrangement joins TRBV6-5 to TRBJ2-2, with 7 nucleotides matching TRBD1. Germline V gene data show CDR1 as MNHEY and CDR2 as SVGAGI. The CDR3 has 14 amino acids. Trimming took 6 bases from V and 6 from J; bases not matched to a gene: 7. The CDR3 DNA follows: TGTGCCAGCAGGGTACAGGGGTTCGCCGGGGAGCTGTTTTTT. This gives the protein CASRVQGFAGELFF.

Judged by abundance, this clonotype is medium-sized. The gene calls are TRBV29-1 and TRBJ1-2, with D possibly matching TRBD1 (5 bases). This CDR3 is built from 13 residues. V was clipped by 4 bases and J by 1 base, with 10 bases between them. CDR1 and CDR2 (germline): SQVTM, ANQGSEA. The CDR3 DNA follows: TGCAGCGTTGGGGACCGAAATAACTATGGCTACACCTTC. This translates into CSVGDRNNYGYTF. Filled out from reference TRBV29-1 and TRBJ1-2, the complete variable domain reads SAVISQKPSRDICQRGTSLTIQCQVDSQVTMMFWYRQQPGQSLTLIATANQGSEATYESGFVIDKFPISRPNLTFSTLTVSNMSPEDSSIYLCSVGDRNNYGYTFGSGTRLTVV.

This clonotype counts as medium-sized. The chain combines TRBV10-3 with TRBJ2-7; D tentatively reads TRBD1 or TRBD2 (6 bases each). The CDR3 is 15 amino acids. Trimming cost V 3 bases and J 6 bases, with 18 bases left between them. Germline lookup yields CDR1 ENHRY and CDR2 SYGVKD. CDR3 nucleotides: TGTGCCATCAGTGAAATGGGGGGCGCCGTTACCGAGCAGTACTTC. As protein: CAISEMGGAVTEQYF.